This T cell receptor (beta chain) was profiled in a study of human T cells and chemical hapten exposure. Study-wide context: Slight volume differences across pooled libraries mainly accounted for varying per-sample TCR yields.

Individual cDNA molecules in this library carried unique molecular identifiers. TCRdb processed the reads anew with MiXCR; each CDR3 protein has one entry. The sample has about 120,000 distinct CDR3 sequences, 6.5% to 10% seen once. This CDR3 region has 15 residues. V was shortened by 4 bases and J by 0 bases, with 11 bases between the two germline ends. Germline-derived CDR1 and CDR2 are SGHVS and FNYEAQ. Unseparated into fractions, whole blood served as the source from which total RNA was extracted. The chain has TRBV7-6 and TRBJ2-3, with D unresolved. The receptor was isolated from a human donor in good health. Some clones in this sample may be carry-over from other donors' samples. Input material: whole blood. CDR3 in amino acids: CASSSLFTSTDTQYF. In DNA, the CDR3 is TGTGCCAGCAGCTCACTATTCACTAGCACAGATACGCAGTATTTT.